The sample holds a few counts of the clone carrying this T cell receptor (beta chain). Trimming took off 4 bases at V and 3 bases at J, with 9 bases between the two ends. CDR1 and CDR2 (germline): KGHDR, SFDVKD. This CDR3 has 14 amino acids. This sample is drawn from a study of naive and memory T cell subsets. The library had UMIs added by 3' ligation of an oligonucleotide to TCR cDNA. RNA was extracted from less than 3 ml of whole blood of healthy adults. Amplification of ligated cDNA took four PCR rounds with SP2 and nested alpha and beta constant primers. Reverse transcription of blood and skin TCR RNA was primed at alpha and beta constant regions. TCRdb fed the 5' RACE reads into MiXCR, producing one record per CDR3 protein. Among 50,000 to 65,000 distinct CDR3 sequences, around 8% were seen once, and the ten largest hold 9.8%.

This receptor was taken from a female donor in good health. The chain combines TRBV24-1 with TRBJ1-5; D uncertain. DNA of the CDR3: TGTGCCACCAGTGAGGCGGGCGCCAATCAGCCCCAGCATTTT. This codes for CATSEAGANQPQHF.